The source of this T cell receptor (beta chain) is a study of cytomegalovirus exposure and HLA in healthy donors. Across the whole study: Findings of an earlier analysis included some 120 million unique TCR beta sequences from 190 million or so T cells.

Points from the study as a whole: Many donors shared some public TCRs, even though most TCR sequences were rare. TCR beta chains numbering 150 to 200 were designated cytomegalovirus-associated.

A note on this clone: Its antigen is unknown.

Vbeta (60) and Jbeta (13) primers were used in the PCR. TCRdb's table, derived via immunoSEQ multiplex PCR, lists solely in-frame clones and lacks some. The repertoire has about 98,000 clones, about two thirds of them found once; the top ten carry about 2.5%. V shed 5 bases and J shed 3 bases, with 16 bases lying between them. From germline, CDR1 is SEHNR and CDR2 FQNEAQ (reference sequence). The CDR3 has 15 residues. The sample consisted of PBMCs. The chain employs TRBV7-9 and TRBJ1-2; no clear D. This clonotype was sampled from a man aged 50-60 years in good health and CMV-seronegative. The CDR3 sequence: CASSTSRFVDYGYTF. DNA for the CDR3: TGTGCCAGCAGCACATCGAGGTTTGTGGACTATGGCTACACCTTC. Complete variable domain (other parts from reference TRBV7-9 and TRBJ1-2): DTGVSQNPRHKITKRGQNVTFRCDPISEHNRLYWYRQTLGQGPEFLTYFQNEAQLEKSRLLSDRFSAERPKGSFSTLEIQRTEQGDSAMYLCASSTSRFVDYGYTFGSGTRLTVV.